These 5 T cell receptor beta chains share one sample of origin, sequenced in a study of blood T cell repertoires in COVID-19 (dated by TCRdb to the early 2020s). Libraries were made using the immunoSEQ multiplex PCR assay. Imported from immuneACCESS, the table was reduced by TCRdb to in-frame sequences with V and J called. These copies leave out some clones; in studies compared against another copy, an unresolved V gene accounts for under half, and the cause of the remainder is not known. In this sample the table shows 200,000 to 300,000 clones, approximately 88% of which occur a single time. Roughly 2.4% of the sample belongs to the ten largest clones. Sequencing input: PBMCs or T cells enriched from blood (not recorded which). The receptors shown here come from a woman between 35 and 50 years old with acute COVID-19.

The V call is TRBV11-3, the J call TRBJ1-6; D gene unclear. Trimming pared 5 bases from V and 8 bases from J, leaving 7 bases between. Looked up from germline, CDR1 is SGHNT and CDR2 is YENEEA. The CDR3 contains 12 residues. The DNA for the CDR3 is TGTGCCAGCAGCACGAGAGATTCACCCCTCCACTTT. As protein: CASSTRDSPLHF.

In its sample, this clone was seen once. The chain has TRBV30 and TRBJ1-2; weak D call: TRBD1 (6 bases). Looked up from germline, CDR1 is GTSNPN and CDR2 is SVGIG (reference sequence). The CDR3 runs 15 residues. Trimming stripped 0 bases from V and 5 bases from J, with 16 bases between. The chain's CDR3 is CAWSVLTGRLYGYTF. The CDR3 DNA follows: TGTGCCTGGAGTGTACTGACAGGACGACTATATGGCTACACCTTC.

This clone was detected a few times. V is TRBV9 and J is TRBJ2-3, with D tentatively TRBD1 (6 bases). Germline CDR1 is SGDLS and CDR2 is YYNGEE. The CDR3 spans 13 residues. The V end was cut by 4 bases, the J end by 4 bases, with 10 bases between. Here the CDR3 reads CASSPPGADTQYF. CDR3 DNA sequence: TGTGCCAGCAGCCCCCCAGGGGCAGATACGCAGTATTTT. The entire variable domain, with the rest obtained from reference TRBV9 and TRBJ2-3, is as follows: DSGVTQTPKHLITATGQRVTLRCSPRSGDLSVYWYQQSLDQGLQFLIQYYNGEERAKGNILERFSAQQFPDLHSELNLSSLELGDSALYFCASSPPGADTQYFGPGTRLTVL.

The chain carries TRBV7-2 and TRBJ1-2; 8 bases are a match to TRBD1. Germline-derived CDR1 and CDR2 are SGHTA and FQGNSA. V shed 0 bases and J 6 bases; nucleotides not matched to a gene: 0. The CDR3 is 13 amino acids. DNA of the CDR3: TGTGCCAGCAGCTTAGCGGGACAGGATGGCTACACCTTC. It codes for CASSLAGQDGYTF.

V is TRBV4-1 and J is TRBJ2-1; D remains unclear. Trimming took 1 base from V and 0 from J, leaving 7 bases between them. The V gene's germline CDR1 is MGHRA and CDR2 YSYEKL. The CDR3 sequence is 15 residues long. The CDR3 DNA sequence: TGCGCCAGCAGCCAAGTTCCGAGCTCCTACAATGAGCAGTTCTTC. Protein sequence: CASSQVPSSYNEQFF.